A selection of T cell receptor beta chains follows, all from one sample in a study of T cells in Graves' hyperthyroidism and ophthalmopathy. MiXCR, run by TCRdb on the multiplex PCR reads, gives a single entry per CDR3 protein. Altogether approximately 530,000 distinct CDR3 sequences are present, 16% being singletons, with the ten largest covering 18%. Sequenced input: blood. These TCRs come from a woman aged 18 to 35 with Graves' hyperthyroidism. The CDR3 runs from the conserved cysteine through the conserved F or W.

J gene,V gene,CDR3 protein
TRBJ1-2,TRBV6-4,CASSETAYSRSKYIDGYTF
TRBJ1-5,TRBV6-1,CASSSRQAVRPQHF
TRBJ2-5,TRBV5-1,CASSLGDRMPETQYF
TRBJ2-7,TRBV20-1,CSASPRQDYEQYF
TRBJ1-5,TRBV6-1,CTSSTSGYSNQPQHF
TRBJ1-5,TRBV10-2,CASSRRGRQPQHF
TRBJ1-6,TRBV19,CASSKTGSSLGSPLHF
TRBJ2-7,TRBV27,CASSFSIQSYEQYF
TRBJ1-1,TRBV7-9,CASSGGAASTEAFF
TRBJ1-6,TRBV27,CASSFAGRYNSPLHF
TRBJ1-4,TRBV6-1,CASSEGDAEKLFF
TRBJ1-1,TRBV30,CAWRDSMNTEAFF
TRBJ1-6,TRBV20-1,CSARDPQGGAYNSPLHF
TRBJ2-4,TRBV12-3/TRBV12-4,CASRGIPDIQYF
TRBJ1-1,TRBV11-2,CASSLGETGWRDTEAFF
TRBJ2-7,TRBV20-1,CSARERAADPDYEQYF
TRBJ2-3,TRBV5-5,CASSFPGTLYTDTQYF
TRBJ2-5,TRBV28,CASSQLGLGETQYF
TRBJ2-1,TRBV10-1,CASSDGGSVYNEQFF
TRBJ2-5,TRBV20-1,CSASEEQGETQYF
TRBJ2-5,TRBV19,CASSIAREKTQYF
TRBJ2-1,TRBV28,CASRSGGKVYNEQFF
TRBJ2-7,TRBV4-1,CASSRTGDRTYEQYF
TRBJ2-7,TRBV7-2,CASRGGRMYEQYF
TRBJ1-3,TRBV7-8,CASSLGWLSGNTIYF
TRBJ1-2,TRBV7-9,CASSLNTGSTGAGNYGYTF
TRBJ2-3,TRBV7-8,CASSLAGFLSTDTQYF